Below, one T cell receptor (beta chain) is given with its context. Antigen: not known. 60 Vbeta and 13 Jbeta primers were used in PCR. The protocol was immunoSEQ multiplex PCR, while the TCRdb copy is restricted to in-frame clones and leaves out a portion. The sample holds fewer than 200,000 clones, more than 60% seen once. These data originate in a study of cytomegalovirus exposure and HLA in healthy donors. General observations from the study: Reportedly, TCR beta sequences accurately predicted HLA-A and HLA-B alleles in most subjects.

J gave up 0 bases and V 7 bases, and 6 bases lay outside the gene matches. CDR3 size: 14 residues. CDR1 and CDR2 from the germline V gene are SQVTM and ANQGSEA. This rearrangement joins TRBV29-1 to TRBJ2-3; 8 bases agree with TRBD1. The source is a middle-aged man in good health and CMV-seronegative. Material for sequencing was PBMCs. The CDR3 sequence is CSADRGLSTDTQYF. In nucleotides, the CDR3 is TGCAGCGCCGACAGGGGCTTGAGCACAGATACGCAGTATTTT.